Presented here are 27 T cell receptor beta chains from one specimen sequenced in a study of T cell responses to AZD1222 COVID-19 vaccine. TCRdb's copy holds only in-frame clones and misses some; the assay was immunoSEQ multiplex PCR. The sample holds about 90,000 clones, around 89% seen once. The specimen comprised peripheral blood, sampled 28 days after the second AZD1222 dose. Receptor source: an adult who received the AZD1222 COVID-19 vaccine.

The V and J genes are TRBV7-8 and TRBJ1-5; D uncertain. CDR3 size: 14 residues. Trimming removed 5 bases at V and 1 base at J, with 9 bases between. Germline CDR1 is SGHVS and CDR2 is FQNEAQ. Here the CDR3 reads CASSPRGSNQPQHF. In DNA form, the CDR3 reads TGTGCCAGCAGCCCTCGTGGGAGCAATCAGCCCCAGCATTTT.

The rearrangement uses TRBV12-3 or TRBV12-4 and TRBJ1-2; D might be TRBD1 (6 bases). The ends were cut back, 6 bases at V and 5 bases at J, with 13 bases in the middle. The CDR3 runs to 13 residues. The DNA for the CDR3 is TGTGCCAGCAGACCGGGACACTCTTATGGCTACACCTTC. Encoded protein: CASRPGHSYGYTF.

The J gene is TRBJ2-7, the V gene TRBV6-5; TRBD2 is a possible D gene (5 bases). This CDR3 is built from 13 residues. The ends were cut back, 7 bases at V and 5 bases at J, with 15 bases in the middle. Germline CDR1 reads MNHEY; CDR2 reads SVGAGI. The CDR3 DNA is TGTGCCAGCACCTCGATGGACTCTAACGAGCAGTACTTC. Amino acid sequence: CASTSMDSNEQYF.

This rearrangement joins TRBV5-5 to TRBJ1-4, with 8 bases fitting TRBD1. Germline trimming cut 2 bases from V and 5 bases from J; bases unmatched to any gene: 2. CDR1 is SGHKS and CDR2 is YYEKEE in the germline V gene (reference sequence). The CDR3 consists of 14 residues. The CDR3 DNA is TGTGCCAGCAGCTTCACAGGGGGGAATGAAAAACTGTTTTTT. Its protein is CASSFTGGNEKLFF.

This chain connects TRBV28 to TRBJ2-6; no definite D call. Germline CDR1 is MDHEN and CDR2 is SYDVKM. Trimming removed 2 bases from V and 0 bases from J, with 8 bases in between. CDR3 size: 16 residues. The CDR3: CASSLIGSSGANVLTF. In DNA, the CDR3 is TGTGCCAGCAGTTTAATCGGGTCCTCTGGGGCCAACGTCCTGACTTTC.

CDR3 region: CASSELGRTGNQPQHF. Here the CDR3 DNA reads TGTGCCAGCAGTGAGCTCGGCCGGACGGGCAATCAGCCCCAGCATTTT. V usage is TRBV28 and J usage is TRBJ1-5, with D unresolved. The germline V gene encodes CDR1 MDHEN and CDR2 SYDVKM. Deletions cut 5 bases from V and 2 bases from J, with 16 bases between. The CDR3 is made up of 16 amino acids.

The chain has TRBV27 and TRBJ2-2; 7 bases agree with TRBD1. The CDR3 is 15 amino acids. Germline V gene data show CDR1 as MNHEY and CDR2 as SMNVEV (reference sequence). V shed 3 bases, J shed 2 bases, and the junction held 3 bases outside the gene matches. The CDR3 reads CASSFRTGNTGELFF. CDR3 in DNA: TGTGCCAGCAGTTTTAGGACAGGCAACACCGGGGAGCTGTTTTTT.

The CDR3 bases are TGTGCCAGCAGCCCTCTAGCGGGGGCGGGAGATACGCAGTATTTT. Translating it yields CASSPLAGAGDTQYF. This chain joins TRBV7-3 and TRBJ2-3; 10 positions match TRBD2. The V and J ends lost 5 bases and 5 bases, in that order; junction bases with no gene match: 7. This CDR3 contains 15 residues. CDR1 SGHTA and CDR2 FQGTGA come from the germline V gene. Full variable domain (rest looked up from reference TRBV7-3 and TRBJ2-3): GAGVSQTPSNKVTEKGKYVELRCDPISGHTALYWYRQSLGQGPEFLIYFQGTGAADDSGLPNDRFFAVRPEGSVSTLKIQRTERGDSAVYLCASSPLAGAGDTQYFGPGTRLTVL.

The chain employs TRBV7-3 and TRBJ1-2, with D unresolved. The CDR3 is made up of 13 amino acids. Trimming took off 6 bases at V and 6 bases at J, with 14 bases between the two ends. Germline V CDR1 and CDR2: SGHTA, FQGTGA. This chain's CDR3 is CASSYDTLDGYTF. The CDR3 nucleotides read TGTGCCAGCAGTTATGACACCCTCGATGGCTACACCTTC. The full variable domain, its missing parts supplied by reference TRBV7-3 and TRBJ1-2, is GAGVSQTPSNKVTEKGKYVELRCDPISGHTALYWYRQSLGQGPEFLIYFQGTGAADDSGLPNDRFFAVRPEGSVSTLKIQRTERGDSAVYLCASSYDTLDGYTFGSGTRLTVV.

The V gene is TRBV28, the J gene TRBJ1-2; 9 bases are a match to TRBD1. V shed 4 bases, J shed 8 bases, and the junction held 14 bases outside the gene matches. The CDR3 has 16 amino acids. Germline CDR1 reads MDHEN; CDR2 reads SYDVKM. CDR3 DNA: TGTGCCAGCAGTTCTACCGGGACAGGGAGGTTTAACGGCTACACCTTC. Amino acids: CASSSTGTGRFNGYTF.

The chain uses TRBV14 and TRBJ2-5, with D perhaps matching TRBD2 (5 bases). The CDR3 consists of 15 residues. V was trimmed by 1 base and J by 5 bases, leaving 14 bases between them. In germline, CDR1 is SGHDN, CDR2 FVKESK. The CDR3 is CASSQGAPSGETQYF. The DNA for the CDR3 is TGTGCCAGCAGCCAAGGGGCCCCGTCGGGGGAGACCCAGTACTTC.

The chain combines TRBV18 with TRBJ2-3; 16 nucleotides agree with TRBD2. Trimming at V came to 3 bases and at J to 13 bases, leaving 4 bases not matched to a gene. Germline CDR1 KGHSH, CDR2 LQKENI. The CDR3 is made up of 14 amino acids. The CDR3 nucleotides are TGTGCCAGCTCACCGGGACTAGCGGGGGGGGTCGAGTATTTT. It codes for CASSPGLAGGVEYF.

This chain joins TRBV5-1 and TRBJ2-6, with D tentatively TRBD1 (5 bases). The V end was cut by 0 bases, the J end by 0 bases, with 10 bases between. The CDR3 is 17 amino acids. Germline values: CDR1 SGHRS, CDR2 YFSETQ. CDR3 nucleotide sequence: TGCGCCAGCAGCTTGGAAGGGGTGAGCTCTGGGGCCAACGTCCTGACTTTC. Translation: CASSLEGVSSGANVLTF.

The rearrangement links TRBV14 to TRBJ2-7; TRBD1 or TRBD2 may be the D gene (5 bases each). The CDR3 contains 12 residues. Germline CDR1 reads SGHDN; CDR2 reads FVKESK. Trimming removed 5 bases from V and 9 bases from J, with 14 bases in between. The chain's CDR3 is CASSSGPSAQYF. As DNA, the CDR3 is TGTGCCAGCAGCTCGGGGCCTAGTGCGCAGTACTTC.

V usage is TRBV24-1 and J usage is TRBJ1-1, with D tentatively TRBD1 (5 bases). The V end was cut by 6 bases, the J end by 4 bases, with 11 bases between. Germline V CDR1 and CDR2: KGHDR, SFDVKD. There are 13 residues in the CDR3. The CDR3 nucleotides are TGTGCCACCAGTAACAGTCAGGGCACTGAAGCTTTCTTT. This gives the protein CATSNSQGTEAFF.

V and J are TRBV19 and TRBJ1-5, with D perhaps matching TRBD1 (5 bases). This CDR3 has 13 amino acids. Trimming stripped 6 bases from V and 8 bases from J, with 14 bases between. CDR1 is LNHDA, CDR2 SQIVND, per germline (reference sequence). CDR3 bases: TGTGCCAGTAGGTCAGGGTCAGATGAGCCCCAGCATTTT. This gives the protein CASRSGSDEPQHF.

V and J are TRBV6-6 and TRBJ2-2; tentatively, D is TRBD2 (6 bases). The CDR3 has 14 amino acids. The V gene's germline CDR1 is MNHNY and CDR2 SVGAGI (reference sequence). Trimming cost V 4 bases and J 3 bases, with 9 bases left between them. Here the CDR3 reads CASSFSGYTGELFF. CDR3 nucleotides: TGTGCCAGCAGTTTTAGCGGATACACCGGGGAGCTGTTTTTT.

V is TRBV5-1 and J is TRBJ2-7; unclear D gene. The CDR3 length is 12 residues. Trimming cost V 1 base and J 5 bases, with 7 bases left between them. The germline gives CDR1 SGHRS, CDR2 YFSETQ. For the CDR3, the DNA is TGCGCCAGCAGCTTGTACTCTGACGAGCAGTACTTC. It encodes CASSLYSDEQYF.

The V and J genes are TRBV12-5 and TRBJ2-5, with TRBD2 matching 10 bases. The CDR3 has 14 amino acids. CDR1 is LGHNT and CDR2 is FRNRAP in the germline V gene. With 5 bases clipped from V and 5 bases from J, the junction kept 5 bases outside the gene matches. The CDR3 sequence: CASGAAGGPETQYF. The CDR3 DNA reads TGTGCTAGTGGTGCAGCGGGGGGGCCTGAGACCCAGTACTTC.

The J gene is TRBJ1-2, the V gene TRBV10-3; TRBD1 matches at 12 bases. With V trimmed by 3 bases and J by 7 bases, 6 bases remained unmatched. Germline CDR1 ENHRY, CDR2 SYGVKD. CDR3 size: 15 residues. The CDR3 protein is CAISESGQGASGYTF. The CDR3 coding sequence is TGTGCCATCAGTGAATCGGGACAGGGGGCGAGTGGCTACACCTTC.

This chain links TRBV7-9 with TRBJ2-7, with a weak D call TRBD2 (6 bases). The CDR3 has 15 amino acids. The V and J ends lost 5 bases and 5 bases respectively, with 19 bases between them. Germline V lookup: CDR1 SEHNR, CDR2 FQNEAQ (reference sequence). The DNA of the CDR3 is TGTGCCAGCAGCCCCCTGGGCCGGGGAGGCAACGAGCAGTACTTC. This sequence encodes CASSPLGRGGNEQYF.

The chain employs TRBV20-1 and TRBJ2-1, with 8 bases fitting TRBD1. With 3 bases clipped from V and 9 bases from J, the junction kept 7 bases outside the gene matches. The CDR3 length is 13 residues. Germline CDR1 DFQATT, CDR2 SNEGSKA (reference sequence). The CDR3: CSASSSGGFEQFF. CDR3 coding DNA: TGCAGTGCTAGTTCGTCAGGGGGCTTTGAGCAGTTCTTC.

The gene calls are TRBV7-7 and TRBJ2-3; 7 nucleotides align to TRBD2. The length of the CDR3 is 13 residues. V lost 4 bases to trimming and J lost 6 bases; unmatched junction nucleotides: 4. From germline, CDR1 is SSHAT and CDR2 FNYEAQ (reference sequence). The CDR3 here is CASSSSGGDTQYF. In DNA, the CDR3 is TGTGCCAGCAGCTCTAGCGGTGGGGATACGCAGTATTTT.

J is TRBJ1-2 and V is TRBV29-1, with 8 bases matching TRBD1. CDR1 is SQVTM and CDR2 is ANQGSEA in the germline V gene. The CDR3 loop spans 12 amino acids. V lost 7 bases and J lost 5; bases outside the gene matches: 6. The CDR3 spells CSATGGKYGYTF. The CDR3 DNA follows: TGCAGCGCCACAGGGGGAAAGTATGGCTACACCTTC.

This chain connects TRBV28 to TRBJ1-5; unclear D gene. Germline V gene lookup returns CDR1 MDHEN and CDR2 SYDVKM. The CDR3 contains 12 residues. The ends were cut back, 7 bases at V and 6 bases at J, with 10 bases in the middle. This CDR3 is CASTNPSQPQHF. DNA of the CDR3: TGTGCCAGCACCAACCCGAGTCAGCCCCAGCATTTT.

The chain is built from TRBV11-2 and TRBJ2-1; D is unresolved. The CDR3 is 17 amino acids. V was shortened by 1 base and J by 0 bases, with 13 bases between the two germline ends. Looked up from germline, CDR1 is SGHAT and CDR2 is FQNNGV. The CDR3 DNA sequence: TGTGCCAGCAGCTTAGGCTTACTACCGAGCTCCTACAATGAGCAGTTCTTC. Residues: CASSLGLLPSSYNEQFF.

V and J are TRBV5-4 and TRBJ1-2, with unresolved D. There are 13 residues in the CDR3. CDR1 and CDR2 (germline): SGHNT, YYREEE (reference sequence). V lost 1 base and J 4 bases, leaving 8 bases between the germline ends. The CDR3 region has the DNA TGTGCCAGCAGCTTGCTCAATGTCTATGGCTACACCTTC. Protein sequence: CASSLLNVYGYTF.